This TCR beta chain was captured in a study of T cell responses to AZD1222 COVID-19 vaccine. The germline V gene encodes CDR1 KGHSH and CDR2 LQKENI. With 2 bases removed from V and 5 bases from J, the gap between germline ends came to 7 bases. This CDR3 has 14 residues. Findings of the study overall: The reported proportion of spike-specific TCRs targeting unmutated variant regions was nearly half. There were mostly white British donors and more females than males, and clonal diversity was possibly underestimated.

Clones were read by immunoSEQ multiplex PCR, and TCRdb kept only the in-frame ones, dropping some. Of 75,000 to 90,000 clones detected, roughly 85% appear once; the ten largest clones hold around 3.6%. Of note for this clone: Its target is unknown.

Specimen: peripheral blood, collected 28 days after the second AZD1222 dose. The sequence was collected from an adult who received the AZD1222 COVID-19 vaccine. V usage is TRBV18 and J usage is TRBJ1-6, with D unresolved. The CDR3 sequence is CASSPSMDNSPLHF. For the CDR3, the DNA is TGTGCCAGCTCACCAAGCATGGATAATTCACCCCTCCACTTT.